The rows below give T cell receptor beta chains drawn from one sample of a study of T cell responses to AZD1222 COVID-19 vaccine. Some clones are missing from TCRdb's copy, which holds only in-frame ones; the method was immunoSEQ multiplex PCR. Here the sample spans about 50,000 clones, 70% to 90% being singletons. The sequencing used peripheral blood, collected on day 0 of AZD1222 vaccination. The receptors here all came from an adult in good health. CDR3s include the opening cysteine and the closing phenylalanine or tryptophan. Each record gives: V gene, CDR3 length, D gene, J gene, clone size, CDR3 DNA, CDR3 protein. D genes are given only for firm matches. Size is omitted from some rows. Given values are once, few, many or a class for expanded clones.

TRBV5-5	14	TRBD1	TRBJ2-2	-	TGTGCCACCACCGGGACAGCGAACACCGGGGAGCTGTTTTTT	CATTGTANTGELFF
TRBV3-1/TRBV3-2	15	-	TRBJ2-7	-	TGTGCCAGCAGCCAAGATGTCGGCAGCTCCTACGAGCAGTACTTC	CASSQDVGSSYEQYF
TRBV15	13	-	TRBJ1-6	-	TGTGCCACCAGCAGAGGCCGTGATTCACCCCTCCACTTT	CATSRGRDSPLHF
TRBV5-6	16	-	TRBJ2-4	-	TGTGCCAGCAGCTTGGGAGGGGGTTTGGCCAAAAACATTCAGTACTTC	CASSLGGGLAKNIQYF
TRBV6-1	15	-	TRBJ2-7	medium-sized	TGTGCCAGCAGTTCGGGTAGGACGGGGGCCTACGAGCAGTACTTC	CASSSGRTGAYEQYF
TRBV7-8	16	-	TRBJ1-6	-	TGTGCCAGCAGCAGAGCCGGGACTACCTATAATTCACCCCTCCACTTT	CASSRAGTTYNSPLHF
TRBV7-6	16	-	TRBJ2-7	-	TGTGCCAGCAGCTCCTACCGACAGAAAGGAACCTACGAGCAGTACTTC	CASSSYRQKGTYEQYF
TRBV12-3/TRBV12-4	13	-	TRBJ1-1	-	TGTGCCAGCAGGGGGATCTCGAACACTGAAGCTTTCTTT	CASRGISNTEAFF
TRBV13	14	-	TRBJ1-6	few	TGTGCCAGCAGCTTGAGGACCTATAATTCACCCCTCCACTTT	CASSLRTYNSPLHF
TRBV4-2	15	TRBD1	TRBJ1-6	few	TGTGCCAGCAGCCAAGATTTGACAGGGGGAAGACCCCTCCACTTT	CASSQDLTGGRPLHF
TRBV5-1	16	TRBD1	TRBJ1-6	-	TGCGCCAGCAGCCCAGGGGGGACAGGGTCAGCTTCACCCCTCCACTTT	CASSPGGTGSASPLHF
TRBV5-1	15	-	TRBJ2-2	-	TGCGCCAGCAGCGGGAGACTTCCTAACACCGGGGAGCTGTTTTTT	CASSGRLPNTGELFF
TRBV29-1	17	TRBD1	TRBJ2-1	-	TGCAGCGTTGAAGAGTCCAGGGGGCAGAGCTCCTACAATGAGCAGTTCTTC	CSVEESRGQSSYNEQFF
TRBV19	13	TRBD1	TRBJ2-5	-	TGTGCCAGTAGTGGGGACAGGGTAGAGACCCAGTACTTC	CASSGDRVETQYF
TRBV19	14	-	TRBJ2-7	-	TGTGCCAGTAGTGGGTCGGCAGCTAACTACGAGCAGTACTTC	CASSGSAANYEQYF
TRBV10-3	17	TRBD2	TRBJ2-1	once	TGTGCCATCAGTGAGTTTAGCGGGGGAGAGGGGTACAATGAGCAGTTCTTC	CAISEFSGGEGYNEQFF
TRBV7-2	16	-	TRBJ2-3	-	TGTGCCAGCAGCTTATCCGGGGACGTGGGCACAGATACGCAGTATTTT	CASSLSGDVGTDTQYF
TRBV28	14	-	TRBJ1-4	few	TGTGCCAGCAGTTTAGCTCTTGCAACAGAAAAACTGTTTTTT	CASSLALATEKLFF
TRBV5-1	14	-	TRBJ2-2	-	TGCGCCAGCAGCTTGGGAGGCAATGCCGGGGAGCTGTTTTTT	CASSLGGNAGELFF
TRBV29-1	14	-	TRBJ1-1	-	TGCAGCGTTGAAGATTATTGGGCAGGGATTGAAGCTTTCTTT	CSVEDYWAGIEAFF
TRBV2	13	TRBD1	TRBJ1-2	-	TGTGCCAGCAGTCTGGGGACAGGGGCTGGCTACACCTTC	CASSLGTGAGYTF
TRBV2	16	-	TRBJ2-3	-	TGTGCCAGCAGTGAAGTTGTCAGCTCTCTTACTGATACGCAGTATTTT	CASSEVVSSLTDTQYF
TRBV3-1/TRBV3-2	15	TRBD1	TRBJ2-2	-	TGTGCCAGCAGTCGGGACAGGGGGCGCGGCGGGGAGCTGTTTTTT	CASSRDRGRGGELFF
TRBV18	15	-	TRBJ1-2	-	TGTGCCAGCTCACAGAGGCTGGGGGGAAGCTATGGCTACACCTTC	CASSQRLGGSYGYTF
TRBV28	14	TRBD1	TRBJ1-5	-	TGTGCCAGCAGAGGGCAGGGGGGTAATCAGCCCCAGCATTTT	CASRGQGGNQPQHF
TRBV7-2	14	-	TRBJ1-1	-	TGTGCCAGCAGCTTAGCAGCTTCGGGGAAGGAGGCTTTCTTT	CASSLAASGKEAFF
TRBV5-5	15	TRBD1	TRBJ1-4	-	TGTGCCAGCAGCTGGAGACAGGGGGTGGGCGAAAAACTGTTTTTT	CASSWRQGVGEKLFF
TRBV2	15	-	TRBJ1-5	-	TGTGCCAGCAGTGAATGGGGGGGAGTCAATCAGCCCCAGCATTTT	CASSEWGGVNQPQHF
TRBV29-1	16	-	TRBJ1-2	-	TGCAGCGTTGAAGATTCAGCGAGTGCAGGGATCGATCGCTACACCTTC	CSVEDSASAGIDRYTF
TRBV2	15	-	TRBJ1-2	-	TGTGCCAGCAAGGGGTCGGACAAGGGGATCGATGGCTACACCTTC	CASKGSDKGIDGYTF
TRBV6-2/TRBV6-3	14	-	TRBJ2-7	-	TGTGCCAGCAGCGTACCCAGGGATCGGGGCGAGCAGTACTTC	CASSVPRDRGEQYF
TRBV4-1	16	-	TRBJ1-2	-	TGCGCCAGCAGCCAGGGGTGGGACGGGGCGAACTATGGCTACACCTTC	CASSQGWDGANYGYTF
TRBV3-1/TRBV3-2	16	TRBD2	TRBJ2-5	once	TGTGCCAGCAGCCAATACGGCGGGGGGAGCCAAGAGACCCAGTACTTC	CASSQYGGGSQETQYF
TRBV6-5	13	TRBD1	TRBJ1-2	-	TGTGCCACCGGGGACAGGGGGTTTTCAGGCTACACCTTC	CATGDRGFSGYTF
TRBV6-4	17	TRBD2	TRBJ2-4	-	TGTGCCAGCAGTCAGTCCTTGGGCGGGGGACCCCAAAACATTCAGTACTTC	CASSQSLGGGPQNIQYF
TRBV2	14	-	TRBJ2-2	-	TGTGCCAGCCGCCAGCTCGTCAACACCGGGGAGCTGTTTTTT	CASRQLVNTGELFF
TRBV7-2	14	-	TRBJ1-6	few	TGTGCCAGCAGCCTCGGTGACAGTGGTTCACCCCTCCACTTT	CASSLGDSGSPLHF
TRBV3-1/TRBV3-2	16	TRBD1	TRBJ1-5	-	TGTGCCAGCAGCCAAGGGGGACAGGGATTGAATCAGCCCCAGCATTTT	CASSQGGQGLNQPQHF
TRBV3-1/TRBV3-2	13	-	TRBJ2-1	once	TGTGCCAGCAGCCGGACAATGAACAATGAGCAGTTCTTC	CASSRTMNNEQFF
TRBV7-8	13	-	TRBJ2-7	-	TGTGCCAGCAGCTTAGTGGTCTCCTACGAGCAGTACTTC	CASSLVVSYEQYF
TRBV6-5	14	-	TRBJ1-1	-	TGTGCCAGCAGCCCCGAGGGGGTGAACACTGAAGCTTTCTTT	CASSPEGVNTEAFF
TRBV2	13	-	TRBJ2-3	few	TGTGCCAGCAGTTTCCCTTTCACAGATACGCAGTATTTT	CASSFPFTDTQYF
TRBV7-3	14	-	TRBJ1-1	-	TGTGCCAGCAGCTTAATGGGCGAGAACACTGAAGCTTTCTTT	CASSLMGENTEAFF
TRBV7-2	13	-	TRBJ2-7	once	TGTGCCAGCAGCTTAGCGTCGGGGAACGAGCAGTACTTC	CASSLASGNEQYF
TRBV19	16	TRBD1	TRBJ1-4	-	TGTGCCAGTAGCGCCAGGGGACAGGGGGCTCGTGAAAAACTGTTTTTT	CASSARGQGAREKLFF
TRBV6-5	15	TRBD2	TRBJ2-1	-	TGTGCCAGCAGCAGCAAGAGCGGGGCCTACAATGAGCAGTTCTTC	CASSSKSGAYNEQFF